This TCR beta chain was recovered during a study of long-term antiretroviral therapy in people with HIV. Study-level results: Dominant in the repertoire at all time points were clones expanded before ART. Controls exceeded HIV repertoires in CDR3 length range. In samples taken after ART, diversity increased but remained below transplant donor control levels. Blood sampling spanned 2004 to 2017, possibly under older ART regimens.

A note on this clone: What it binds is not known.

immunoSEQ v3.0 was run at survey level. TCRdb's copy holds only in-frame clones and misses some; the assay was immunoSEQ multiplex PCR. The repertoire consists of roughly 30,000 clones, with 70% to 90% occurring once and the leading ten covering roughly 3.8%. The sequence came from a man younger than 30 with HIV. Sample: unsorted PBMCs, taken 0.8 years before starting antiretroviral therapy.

The CDR3 DNA follows: TGTGCCAGTGCCTGGGGGGTCTCCTACGAGCAGTACTTC. Residues: CASAWGVSYEQYF. This rearrangement joins TRBV11-2 to TRBJ2-7; the D gene is possibly TRBD2 (6 bases). Germline V CDR1 and CDR2: SGHAT, FQNNGV. The CDR3 runs to 13 residues. V shed 9 bases and J shed 0 bases, with 12 bases lying between them. Drawing the rest from reference TRBV11-2 and TRBJ2-7, the complete variable domain is EAGVAQSPRYKIIEKRQSVAFWCNPISGHATLYWYQQILGQGPKLLIQFQNNGVVDDSQLPKDRFSAERLKGVDSTLKIQPAKLEDSAVYLCASAWGVSYEQYFGPGTRLTVT.